These 16 T cell receptor beta chains were sequenced from one sample in a study of shared clonotypes between healthy human individuals. TCRdb keeps only in-frame clones here, not all; method: immunoSEQ multiplex PCR. The sample has roughly 810,000 clones, 90% to 97% seen once. Naive-designated CD8 cells lacked CD45RO, were positively enriched for CCR7, and omitted terminally differentiated effector memory CD45RA+ cells. Sequencing was done on a sample of naive CD8+ T cells sorted from blood. The receptors were gathered from a young man in good health.

The chain employs TRBV27 and TRBJ1-5; possible D gene TRBD1, 5 bases. The CDR3 is 16 amino acids. The germline V gene encodes CDR1 MNHEY and CDR2 SMNVEV (reference sequence). V was clipped by 1 base and J by 0 bases, with 10 bases between them. CDR3 nucleotides: TGTGCCAGCAGTTTATTGGGGGTAGATAGCAATCAGCCCCAGCATTTT. It translates to CASSLLGVDSNQPQHF.

The V and J genes are TRBV27 and TRBJ2-6, with D unclear. This CDR3 has 12 residues. V lost 8 bases and J 1 base, leaving 3 bases between the germline ends. Germline assignment: CDR1 MNHEY and CDR2 SMNVEV (reference sequence). The CDR3 loop is CASWSGANVLTF. The CDR3 DNA reads TGTGCCAGCTGGTCTGGGGCCAACGTCCTGACTTTC.

V gene TRBV13 combines with J gene TRBJ2-7, with 7 bases lining up with TRBD1. Looked up from germline, CDR1 is PRHDT and CDR2 is FYEKMQ (reference sequence). This CDR3 has 16 amino acids. Trimming at V came to 5 bases and at J to 4 bases, leaving 14 bases not matched to a gene. The CDR3 reads CASSPLGMGQRYEQYF. The CDR3 region has the DNA TGTGCCAGCAGCCCTCTTGGGATGGGACAGAGGTACGAGCAGTACTTC.

The V call is TRBV7-9, the J call TRBJ2-3, with D maybe TRBD1 (5 bases). The CDR3 has 15 residues. Per germline, CDR1 SEHNR and CDR2 FQNEAQ (reference sequence). V lost 3 bases and J 2 bases, leaving 12 bases between the germline ends. The CDR3 nucleotides are TGTGCCAGCAGCTTTTCAACCAGGGCCACAGATACGCAGTATTTT. Its protein product is CASSFSTRATDTQYF.

V is TRBV30 and J is TRBJ2-7; maybe TRBD1 (6 bases). Deletions cut 3 bases from V and 5 bases from J, with 8 bases between. This CDR3 comprises 11 residues. Germline loops: CDR1 GTSNPN, CDR2 SVGIG (reference sequence). CDR3 sequence: CAWRPGDEQYF. CDR3 coding DNA: TGTGCCTGGAGGCCAGGGGACGAGCAGTACTTC.

CDR3 sequence: CASSPTAGTEAFF. CDR3 in DNA: TGTGCCAGCAGCCCGACGGCGGGGACTGAAGCTTTCTTT. The chain uses TRBV9 and TRBJ1-1; D unresolved. The CDR3 sequence is 13 residues long. Deletions cut 4 bases from V and 5 bases from J, with 12 bases between. From germline, CDR1 is SGDLS and CDR2 YYNGEE.

The genes are TRBV10-3 and TRBJ2-1, with 10 bases lining up with TRBD2. CDR1 and CDR2 from the germline V gene are ENHRY and SYGVKD. CDR3 size: 14 residues. After removal of 6 bases from V and 7 bases from J, the junction contained 6 bases not matched to a gene. The CDR3 DNA reads TGTGCCATCAGGGCTCTAGCGGGAGCGAATGAGCAGTTCTTC. Its translation: CAIRALAGANEQFF.

The V and J genes are TRBV23-1 and TRBJ2-2, with TRBD1 matching 7 bases. TRBV23-1 is flagged as an ORF with uncertain function. This CDR3 has 15 amino acids. V lost 4 bases to trimming and J lost 7 bases; unmatched junction nucleotides: 9. The CDR3 bases are TGCGCCAGCAGTCGGGACAGACCCCCTGGCGGGGAGCTGTTTTTT. It translates to CASSRDRPPGGELFF.

V gene TRBV19 combines with J gene TRBJ2-7, with 8 bases fitting TRBD1. Germline V gene data show CDR1 as LNHDA and CDR2 as SQIVND (reference sequence). With V trimmed by 4 bases and J by 6 bases, 2 bases remained unmatched. The CDR3 loop spans 12 amino acids. The CDR3 DNA sequence: TGTGCCAGTAGTACGACAGGGGCCGAGCAGTACTTC. Its protein product is CASSTTGAEQYF.

The rearrangement joins TRBV11-2 to TRBJ1-4; 7 bases fit TRBD1. CDR1 and CDR2 from the germline V gene are SGHAT and FQNNGV. This CDR3 contains 13 residues. With V trimmed by 8 bases and J by 11 bases, 11 bases remained unmatched. The CDR3 sequence: CASFSQGLPKLFF. The DNA of the CDR3 is TGTGCCAGCTTTTCACAGGGGCTTCCGAAACTGTTTTTT.

This clone was counted once. This chain links TRBV19 with TRBJ2-7; tentative D call: TRBD1 (6 bases). The CDR3 contains 14 residues. V lost 3 bases to trimming and J lost 3 bases, with 12 bases between them. CDR1 is LNHDA, CDR2 SQIVND, per germline (reference sequence). The CDR3 protein is CASSILTGRYEQYF. Here the CDR3 DNA reads TGTGCCAGTAGTATCCTGACAGGCCGCTACGAGCAGTACTTC.

The chain recombines TRBV27 with TRBJ2-2, with D tentatively TRBD2 (6 bases). The CDR3 covers 15 residues. V was pared by 6 bases and J by 5 bases, with 16 bases between. The V gene's germline CDR1 is MNHEY and CDR2 SMNVEV (reference sequence). DNA for the CDR3: TGTGCCAGCAGGGATCTGTTGGGGGGAACCGGGGAGCTGTTTTTT. Protein product: CASRDLLGGTGELFF.

This clone was seen only once. CDR3 nucleotides: TGTGCCAGCAGTCCCCCGGAGGATCAGCCCCAGCATTTT. Protein sequence: CASSPPEDQPQHF. The chain has TRBV28 and TRBJ1-5, with no clear D. The ends were cut back, 5 bases at V and 5 bases at J, with 10 bases in the middle. The CDR3 covers 13 residues. Per the germline V gene, CDR1 is MDHEN and CDR2 is SYDVKM.

V gene TRBV6-6 combines with J gene TRBJ2-7; possible D gene TRBD1, 5 bases. There are 15 residues in the CDR3. Trimming left V 10 bases short and J 5 bases short, with 24 bases between. CDR1 is MNHNY and CDR2 is SVGAGI in the germline V gene (reference sequence). The CDR3 DNA reads TGTGCCACCGAAGGGTCAGTCAGGGAACGGAACGAGCAGTACTTC. This gives the protein CATEGSVRERNEQYF.

Comments on this clone: This CDR3 fails to terminate in the conserved phenylalanine or tryptophan, so it likely reflects a read error. The DNA is omitted, as the CDR3 cannot be located on it reliably, and the CDR3 follows TCRdb's listing. V usage is TRBV29-1 and J usage is TRBJ1-5; TRBD1, as called in the table, went unchecked against the DNA. Per germline, CDR1 SQVTM and CDR2 ANQGSEA. The CDR3 length is 17 residues, termini included. CDR3 in amino acids: CSVGWILVPFGPGGEST.

The chain employs TRBV30 and TRBJ2-7; TRBD2 agrees at 8 bases. This CDR3 has 15 amino acids. Trimming cost V 0 bases and J 1 base; bases outside gene matches: 5. CDR1 and CDR2 (germline): GTSNPN, SVGIG (reference sequence). CDR3 loop: CAWSVHSGSSYEQYF. The CDR3 bases are TGTGCCTGGAGTGTCCACAGCGGGAGTTCCTACGAGCAGTACTTC.